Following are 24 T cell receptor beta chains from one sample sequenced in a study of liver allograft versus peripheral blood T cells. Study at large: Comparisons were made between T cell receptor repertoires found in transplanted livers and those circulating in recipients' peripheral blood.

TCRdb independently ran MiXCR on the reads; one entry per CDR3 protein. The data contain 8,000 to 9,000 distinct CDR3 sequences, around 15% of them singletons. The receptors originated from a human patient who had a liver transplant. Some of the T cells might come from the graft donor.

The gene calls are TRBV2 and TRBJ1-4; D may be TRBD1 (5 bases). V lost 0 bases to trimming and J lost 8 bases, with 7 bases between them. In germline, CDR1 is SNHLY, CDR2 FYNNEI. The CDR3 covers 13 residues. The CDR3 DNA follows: TGTGCCAGCAGTGAAGCAAGGGGCGAAAAACTGTTTTTT. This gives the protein CASSEARGEKLFF.

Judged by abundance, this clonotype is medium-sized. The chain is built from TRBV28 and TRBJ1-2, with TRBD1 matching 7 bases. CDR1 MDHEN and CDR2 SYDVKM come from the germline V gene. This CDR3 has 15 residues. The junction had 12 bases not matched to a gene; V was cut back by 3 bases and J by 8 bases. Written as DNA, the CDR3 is TGTGCCAGCAGTTTGGCGAGGGGGCGTCTGGTCGGCTACACCTTC. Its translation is CASSLARGRLVGYTF.

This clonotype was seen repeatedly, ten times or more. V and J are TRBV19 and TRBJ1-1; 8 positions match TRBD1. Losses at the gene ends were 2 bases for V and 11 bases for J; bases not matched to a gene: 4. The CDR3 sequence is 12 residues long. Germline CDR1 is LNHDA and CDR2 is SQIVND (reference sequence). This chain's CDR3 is CASSIRGTGAFF. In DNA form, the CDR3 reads TGTGCCAGTAGTATAAGGGGGACAGGCGCTTTCTTT.

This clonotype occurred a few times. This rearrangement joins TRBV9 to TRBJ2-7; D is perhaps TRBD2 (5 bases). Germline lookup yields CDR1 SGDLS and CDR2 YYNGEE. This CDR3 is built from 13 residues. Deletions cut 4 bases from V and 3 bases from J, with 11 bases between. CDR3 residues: CASSPGNLYEQYF. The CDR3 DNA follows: TGTGCCAGCAGCCCCGGGAACCTCTACGAGCAGTACTTC.

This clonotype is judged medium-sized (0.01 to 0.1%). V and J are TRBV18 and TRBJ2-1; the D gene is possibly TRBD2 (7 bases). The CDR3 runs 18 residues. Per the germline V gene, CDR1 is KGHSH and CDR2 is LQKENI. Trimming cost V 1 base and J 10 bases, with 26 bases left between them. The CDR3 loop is CASSPLAGAGGQRGEQFF. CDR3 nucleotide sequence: TGTGCCAGCTCACCACTGGCGGGGGCCGGGGGCCAAAGGGGAGAGCAGTTCTTC. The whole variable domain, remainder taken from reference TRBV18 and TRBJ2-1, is NAGVMQNPRHLVRRRGQEARLRCSPMKGHSHVYWYRQLPEEGLKFMVYLQKENIIDESGMPKERFSAEFPKEGPSILRIQQVVRGDSAAYFCASSPLAGAGGQRGEQFFGPGTRLTVL.

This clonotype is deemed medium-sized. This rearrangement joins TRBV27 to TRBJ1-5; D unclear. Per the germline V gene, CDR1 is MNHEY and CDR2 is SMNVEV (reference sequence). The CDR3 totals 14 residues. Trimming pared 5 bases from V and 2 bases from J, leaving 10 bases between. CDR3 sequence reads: CASSRNRGNQPQHF. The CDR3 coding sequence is TGTGCCAGCAGTCGGAATCGTGGCAATCAGCCCCAGCATTTT.

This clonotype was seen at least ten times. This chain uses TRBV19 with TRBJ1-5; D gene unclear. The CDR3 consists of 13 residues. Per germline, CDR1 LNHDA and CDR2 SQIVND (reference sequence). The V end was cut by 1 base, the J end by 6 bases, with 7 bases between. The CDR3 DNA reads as TGTGCCAGTAGTATAGGGCTCTTTCAGCCCCAGCATTTT. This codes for CASSIGLFQPQHF.

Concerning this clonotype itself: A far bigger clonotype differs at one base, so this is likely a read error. CDR3 DNA: TGTGCCAACAGACCCGAGACAGGGCTGCGGTATGGCTACACCTTC. Translated, it gives CANRPETGLRYGYTF. This chain connects TRBV6-5 to TRBJ1-2; 7 bases align to TRBD1. The CDR3 consists of 15 residues. The germline gives CDR1 MNHEY, CDR2 SVGAGI. V shed 10 bases and J 5 bases; nucleotides not matched to a gene: 16.

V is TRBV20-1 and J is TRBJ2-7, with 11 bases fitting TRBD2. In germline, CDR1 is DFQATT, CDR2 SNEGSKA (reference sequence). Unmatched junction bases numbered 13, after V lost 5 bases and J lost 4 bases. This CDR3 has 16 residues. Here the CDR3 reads CSAPSPRLAGGYEQYF. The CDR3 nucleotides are TGCAGTGCTCCCTCCCCCCGTCTAGCGGGGGGATACGAGCAGTACTTC.

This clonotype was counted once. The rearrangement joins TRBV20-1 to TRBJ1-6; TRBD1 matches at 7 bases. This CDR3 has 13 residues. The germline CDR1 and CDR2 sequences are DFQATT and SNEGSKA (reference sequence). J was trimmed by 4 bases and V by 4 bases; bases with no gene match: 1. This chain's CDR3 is CSAMTGYNSPLHF. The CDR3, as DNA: TGCAGTGCTATGACAGGGTATAATTCACCCCTCCACTTT.

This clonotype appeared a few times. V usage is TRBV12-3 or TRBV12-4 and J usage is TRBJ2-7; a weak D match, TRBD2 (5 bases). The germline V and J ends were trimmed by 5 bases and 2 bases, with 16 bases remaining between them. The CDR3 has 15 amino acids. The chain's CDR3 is CASSRLGLYTYEQYF. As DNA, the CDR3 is TGTGCCAGCAGTCGCCTTGGACTGTATACCTACGAGCAGTACTTC.

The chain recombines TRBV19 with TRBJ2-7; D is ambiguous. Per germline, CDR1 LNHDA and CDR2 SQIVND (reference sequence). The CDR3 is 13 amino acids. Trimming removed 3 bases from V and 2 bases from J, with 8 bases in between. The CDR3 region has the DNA TGTGCCAGTAGTATGGACGGAACCTACGAGCAGTACTTC. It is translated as CASSMDGTYEQYF.

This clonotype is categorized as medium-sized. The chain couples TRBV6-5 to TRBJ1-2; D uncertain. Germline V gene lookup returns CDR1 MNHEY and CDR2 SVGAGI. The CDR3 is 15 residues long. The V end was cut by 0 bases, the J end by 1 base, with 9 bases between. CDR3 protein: CASSYSYSDNYGYTF. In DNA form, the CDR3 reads TGTGCCAGCAGTTACTCGTACAGCGATAACTATGGCTACACCTTC.

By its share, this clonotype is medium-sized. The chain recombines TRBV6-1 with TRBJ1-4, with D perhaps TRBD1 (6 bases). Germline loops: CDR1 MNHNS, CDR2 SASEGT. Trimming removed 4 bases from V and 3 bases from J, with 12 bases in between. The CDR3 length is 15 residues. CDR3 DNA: TGTGCCAGCAGTGTAACAGGGATACCTAATGAAAAACTGTTTTTT. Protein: CASSVTGIPNEKLFF.

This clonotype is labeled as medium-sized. The CDR3 DNA is TGTGCCAGCAGTTTAATAGGGGGCTCCGGAAACACCATATATTTT. This encodes CASSLIGGSGNTIYF. This chain uses TRBV6-6 with TRBJ1-3, with TRBD1 matching over 7 bases. The CDR3 has 15 residues. Germline trimming cut 4 bases from V and 4 bases from J; bases unmatched to any gene: 7. The germline gives CDR1 MNHNY, CDR2 SVGAGI (reference sequence).

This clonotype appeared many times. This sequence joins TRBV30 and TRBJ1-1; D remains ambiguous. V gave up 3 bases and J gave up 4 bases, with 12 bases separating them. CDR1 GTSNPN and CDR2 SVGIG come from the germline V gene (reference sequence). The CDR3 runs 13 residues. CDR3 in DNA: TGTGCCTGGAGACGAAAACAAGGCACTGAAGCTTTCTTT. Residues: CAWRRKQGTEAFF.

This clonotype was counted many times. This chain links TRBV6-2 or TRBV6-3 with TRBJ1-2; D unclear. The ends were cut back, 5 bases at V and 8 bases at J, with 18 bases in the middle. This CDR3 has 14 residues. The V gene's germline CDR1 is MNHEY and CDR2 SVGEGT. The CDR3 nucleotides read TGTGCCAGCAGTCCTTCCCCAGAGGCCCTGGGCTACACCTTC. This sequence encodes CASSPSPEALGYTF.

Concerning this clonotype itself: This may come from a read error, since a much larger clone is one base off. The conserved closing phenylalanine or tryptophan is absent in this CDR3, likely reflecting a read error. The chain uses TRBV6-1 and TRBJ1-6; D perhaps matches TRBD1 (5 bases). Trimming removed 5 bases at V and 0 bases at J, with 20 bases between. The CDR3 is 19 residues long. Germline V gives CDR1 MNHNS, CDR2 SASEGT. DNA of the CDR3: TGTGCCAGCAGTTACGGAGCGGCAGGGCCAAGCTCCTATAATTCACCCCTCCACCTT. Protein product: CASSYGAAGPSSYNSPLHL.

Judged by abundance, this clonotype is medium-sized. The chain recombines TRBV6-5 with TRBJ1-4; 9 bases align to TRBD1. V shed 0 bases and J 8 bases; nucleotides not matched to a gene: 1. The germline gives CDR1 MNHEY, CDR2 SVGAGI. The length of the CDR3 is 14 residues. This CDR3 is CASSYSTGGEKLFF. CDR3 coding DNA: TGTGCCAGCAGTTACTCGACAGGGGGGGAAAAACTGTTTTTT.

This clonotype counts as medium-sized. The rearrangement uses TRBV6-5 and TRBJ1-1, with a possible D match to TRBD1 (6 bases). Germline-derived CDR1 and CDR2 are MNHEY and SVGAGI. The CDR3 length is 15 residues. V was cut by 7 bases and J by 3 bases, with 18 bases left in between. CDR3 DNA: TGTGCCAGCAACGTAAACAGGGATTGGGACACTGAAGCTTTCTTT. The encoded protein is CASNVNRDWDTEAFF.

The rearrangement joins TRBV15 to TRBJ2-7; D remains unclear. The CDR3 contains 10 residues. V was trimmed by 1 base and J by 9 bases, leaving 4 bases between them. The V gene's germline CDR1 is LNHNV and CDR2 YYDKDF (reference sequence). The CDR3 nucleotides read TGTGCCACCAGCAGAGGGAGGCAGTACTTC. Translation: CATSRGRQYF. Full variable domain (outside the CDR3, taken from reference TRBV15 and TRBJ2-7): DAMVIQNPRYQVTQFGKPVTLSCSQTLNHNVMYWYQQKSSQAPKLLFHYYDKDFNNEADTPDNFQSRRPNTSFCFLDIRSPGLGDTAMYLCATSRGRQYFGPGTRLTVT.

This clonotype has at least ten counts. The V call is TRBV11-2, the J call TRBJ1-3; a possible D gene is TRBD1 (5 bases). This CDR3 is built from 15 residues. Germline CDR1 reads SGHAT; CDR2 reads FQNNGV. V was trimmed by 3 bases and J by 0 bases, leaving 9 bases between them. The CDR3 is CASSLDTHSGNTIYF. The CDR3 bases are TGTGCCAGCAGCTTGGACACCCACTCTGGAAACACCATATATTTT.

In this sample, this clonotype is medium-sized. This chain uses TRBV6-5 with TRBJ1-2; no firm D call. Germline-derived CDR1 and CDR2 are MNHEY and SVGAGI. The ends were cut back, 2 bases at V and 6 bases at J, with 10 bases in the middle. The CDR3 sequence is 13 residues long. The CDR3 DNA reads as TGTGCCAGCAGTTACGAGGGTATCCATGGCTACACCTTC. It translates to CASSYEGIHGYTF.

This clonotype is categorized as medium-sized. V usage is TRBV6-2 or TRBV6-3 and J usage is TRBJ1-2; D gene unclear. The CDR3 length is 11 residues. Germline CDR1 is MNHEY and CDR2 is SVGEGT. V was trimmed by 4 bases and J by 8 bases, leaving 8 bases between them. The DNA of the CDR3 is TGTGCCAGCAGTTTCCCCGCAGGCTACACCTTC. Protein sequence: CASSFPAGYTF.